The T cell receptor (beta chain) described here comes from a study of blood T cell repertoires in COVID-19. The CDR3 runs 17 residues. Per the germline V gene, CDR1 is SGDLS and CDR2 is YYNGEE. Losses at the gene ends were 3 bases for V and 5 bases for J; bases not matched to a gene: 13. Libraries were prepared by immunoSEQ multiplex PCR; TCRdb keeps only in-frame clonotypes and omits some of them. This sample yields 20,000 to 30,000 clones, of which 80% to 90% are seen a single time; about 3% belongs to the top ten. The sequenced sample consisted of peripheral blood. This clonotype originated in a human donor in a cohort sampled during active COVID-19. The rearrangement links TRBV9 to TRBJ2-5, with 10 positions matching TRBD1. CDR3 nucleotide sequence: TGTGCCAGCAGCGCGCTGACGGGACAGGGGTTGGGCGAGACCCAGTACTTC. It codes for CASSALTGQGLGETQYF. Complete variable domain (other parts from reference TRBV9 and TRBJ2-5): DSGVTQTPKHLITATGQRVTLRCSPRSGDLSVYWYQQSLDQGLQFLIQYYNGEERAKGNILERFSAQQFPDLHSELNLSSLELGDSALYFCASSALTGQGLGETQYFGPGTRLLVL.